What follows are 27 T cell receptor beta chains derived from one specimen sequenced in a study of cytomegalovirus exposure and HLA in healthy donors (dated by TCRdb to about 2017). Library construction relied on the immunoSEQ multiplex PCR assay. The multiplex PCR relied on a mix of 60 forward primers for TCR Vbeta segments and 13 reverse primers for TCR Jbeta segments. TCRdb obtained this table from immuneACCESS and retained in-frame rearrangements with V and J assigned. These tables miss some clones; where compared with another copy, unresolved V genes account for less than half of the shortfall, and the remainder is unexplained. The table for this sample lists about 160,000 clones; roughly four fifths of them were counted only once. Together, the top ten hold less than 3% of the sample. Sequenced input: PBMCs. These receptors all stem from a female donor in good health and CMV-seronegative.

This clone was observed a handful of times. The chain couples TRBV12-5 to TRBJ2-5, with D perhaps TRBD1 (6 bases). Germline V gene sequence: CDR1 LGHNT, CDR2 FRNRAP. The CDR3 consists of 17 residues. V lost 2 bases and J lost 2, with 18 bases in between. This CDR3 reads CASGLRVGTSRQETQYF. The CDR3 bases are TGTGCTAGTGGTTTGCGAGTCGGGACAAGCCGGCAAGAGACCCAGTACTTC.

The sample holds one count of this clone. V gene TRBV18 combines with J gene TRBJ2-7, with D possibly being TRBD2 (7 bases). Germline CDR1 KGHSH, CDR2 LQKENI. V lost 1 base and J 1 base, leaving 14 bases between the germline ends. The CDR3 consists of 16 residues. Here the CDR3 DNA reads TGTGCCAGCTCACCACAGGGGGGGGCCGGGTCCTACGAGCAGTACTTC. Translating it yields CASSPQGGAGSYEQYF.

This clone was seen only once. V usage is TRBV9 and J usage is TRBJ1-3, with TRBD1 as a possible D gene (5 bases). V was clipped by 4 bases and J by 0 bases, with 11 bases between them. The CDR3 is made up of 15 amino acids. Germline V lookup: CDR1 SGDLS, CDR2 YYNGEE. DNA of the CDR3: TGTGCCAGCAGCCCCCGCCAGGGCTCTGGAAACACCATATATTTT. Translated, it gives CASSPRQGSGNTIYF.

The genes are TRBV9 and TRBJ2-3; a weak D match, TRBD2 (5 bases). Germline V gene lookup returns CDR1 SGDLS and CDR2 YYNGEE. Deletions cut 4 bases from V and 6 bases from J, with 18 bases between. The CDR3 totals 15 residues. CDR3 nucleotide sequence: TGTGCCAGCAGCCCCCGACTCCATCCGGGGGATACGCAGTATTTT. Its translation: CASSPRLHPGDTQYF.

The J gene is TRBJ1-1, the V gene TRBV14, with 9 bases aligning to TRBD1. Germline V gene lookup returns CDR1 SGHDN and CDR2 FVKESK. J gave up 3 bases and V 4 bases, and 3 bases lay outside the gene matches. CDR3 length equals 14 residues. CDR3 nucleotide sequence: TGTGCCAGCAGCCGAGGACAGGGGTACACTGAAGCTTTCTTT. This translates into CASSRGQGYTEAFF.

The chain recombines TRBV19 with TRBJ1-4; tentative D call: TRBD1 (6 bases). V lost 7 bases to trimming and J lost 0 bases, with 24 bases between them. Germline CDR1 LNHDA, CDR2 SQIVND (reference sequence). CDR3 length equals 19 residues. The CDR3 nucleotides read TGTGCCAGTAAACACCCCAAGGGACACTATCTTGCAACTAATGAAAAACTGTTTTTT. This gives the protein CASKHPKGHYLATNEKLFF.

CDR3 coding DNA: TGTGCCAGTATTTGGGCTAGCGGGTCCTACAATGAGCAGTTCTTC. Translating it yields CASIWASGSYNEQFF. This chain uses TRBV19 with TRBJ2-1, with 8 bases lining up with TRBD2. There are 15 residues in the CDR3. V trimming: 7 bases; J trimming: 1 base; junction bases outside the gene matches: 6. Germline V gene lookup returns CDR1 LNHDA and CDR2 SQIVND (reference sequence).

Note on this clone: This same CDR3 is encoded by further DNA sequences in the sample. The J gene is TRBJ1-1, the V gene TRBV7-2; D possibly corresponds to TRBD1 (5 bases). Trimming stripped 2 bases from V and 1 base from J, with 5 bases between. The CDR3 runs 13 residues. Germline CDR1 and CDR2: SGHTA and FQGNSA. The CDR3 is CASSLTGNTEAFF. The CDR3 DNA reads TGTGCCAGCAGCTTAACAGGGAACACTGAAGCTTTCTTT.

The chain uses TRBV5-1 and TRBJ2-7; TRBD2 matches at 7 bases. J lost 6 bases, V lost 4 bases, and 7 bases had no gene match. Looked up from germline, CDR1 is SGHRS and CDR2 is YFSETQ. This CDR3 region has 13 residues. This CDR3 is CASSGGETSEQYF. The CDR3 nucleotides read TGCGCCAGCAGCGGGGGGGAAACCTCCGAGCAGTACTTC.

The chain links TRBV6-4 to TRBJ2-3; D is unresolved. With 0 bases removed from V and 1 base from J, the gap between germline ends came to 8 bases. The length of the CDR3 is 15 residues. Germline loops: CDR1 MRHNA, CDR2 SNTAGT. This CDR3 is CASSDSMGGTDTQYF. The CDR3 DNA is TGTGCCAGCAGTGACTCTATGGGCGGCACAGATACGCAGTATTTT.

The rearrangement links TRBV4-3 to TRBJ1-3, with D unresolved. Deletions cut 0 bases from V and 1 base from J, with 4 bases between. The CDR3 length is 14 residues. Germline values: CDR1 LGHNA, CDR2 YSLEER. The CDR3 loop reads CASSQEASGNTIYF. In DNA, the CDR3 is TGCGCCAGCAGCCAAGAAGCTTCTGGAAACACCATATATTTT.

This chain links TRBV18 with TRBJ2-5, with 12 bases fitting TRBD1. V was pared by 3 bases and J by 5 bases, with 4 bases of the junction left unmatched. The CDR3 consists of 15 residues. The V gene's germline CDR1 is KGHSH and CDR2 LQKENI. The CDR3 coding sequence is TGTGCCAGCTCACCGGGACAGGGGGCGCGGGAGACCCAGTACTTC. Translating it yields CASSPGQGARETQYF.

This clone was recorded a few times. The chain joins TRBV18 to TRBJ1-4; D unclear. Germline-derived CDR1 and CDR2 are KGHSH and LQKENI. This CDR3 region has 15 residues. V was trimmed by 0 bases and J by 4 bases, leaving 9 bases between them. The CDR3 DNA sequence: TGTGCCAGCTCACCACCGTCCCAGCGTAATGAAAAACTGTTTTTT. It yields the protein CASSPPSQRNEKLFF. The full variable domain, with the rest looked up from reference TRBV18 and TRBJ1-4, is NAGVMQNPRHLVRRRGQEARLRCSPMKGHSHVYWYRQLPEEGLKFMVYLQKENIIDESGMPKERFSAEFPKEGPSILRIQQVVRGDSAAYFCASSPPSQRNEKLFFGSGTQLSVL.

The CDR3 coding sequence is TGTGCCAGCAGCTTACCGTGGCCAGCGAGGAACACTGAAGCTTTCTTT. Translated, it gives CASSLPWPARNTEAFF. The chain uses TRBV7-2 and TRBJ1-1; D not certain. Trimming left V 2 bases short and J 1 base short, with 14 bases between. The CDR3 contains 16 residues. Germline V gene lookup returns CDR1 SGHTA and CDR2 FQGNSA.

This chain connects TRBV7-9 to TRBJ2-3; 7 positions match TRBD2. CDR3 length: 15 amino acids. Trimming took 4 bases from V and 4 from J; bases not matched to a gene: 8. Per the germline V gene, CDR1 is SEHNR and CDR2 is FQNEAQ (reference sequence). The CDR3, as DNA: TGTGCCAGCAGCTCCGCGGGAGCCCTGGCAGATACGCAGTATTTT. This encodes CASSSAGALADTQYF.

The DNA for the CDR3 is TGTGCCAGCAAAAGGCTAGGGGGGGGTCTCGAGCAGTACTTC. Its translation: CASKRLGGGLEQYF. The chain uses TRBV2 and TRBJ2-7, with a possible D match to TRBD2 (7 bases). The germline CDR1 and CDR2 sequences are SNHLY and FYNNEI. This CDR3 comprises 14 residues. V shed 7 bases and J shed 6 bases, with 19 bases lying between them.

The chain uses TRBV6-4 and TRBJ1-1; 10 bases agree with TRBD1. Germline V gene sequence: CDR1 MRHNA, CDR2 SNTAGT. CDR3 length: 15 amino acids. V dropped 6 bases and J dropped 0; count of bases not matched to a gene: 4. The CDR3 is CASRRDRGMNTEAFF. As DNA, the CDR3 is TGTGCCAGCAGGCGGGACAGGGGAATGAACACTGAAGCTTTCTTT.

The gene calls are TRBV7-2 and TRBJ2-2; 7 bases fit TRBD1. Germline values: CDR1 SGHTA, CDR2 FQGNSA. J lost 5 bases, V lost 5 bases, and 5 bases had no gene match. This CDR3 is 14 amino acids long. The CDR3 region has the DNA TGTGCCAGCAGCGCACAGGGGAGAACCGGGGAGCTGTTTTTT. Translated, it gives CASSAQGRTGELFF.

The V gene is TRBV25-1, the J gene TRBJ1-1; the D gene is possibly TRBD1 (5 bases). Germline V lookup: CDR1 MGHDK, CDR2 SYGVNS. The ends were cut back, 2 bases at V and 1 base at J, with 11 bases in the middle. The CDR3 consists of 15 residues. The CDR3 DNA sequence: TGTGCCAGCAGTGAAGGGGGGAGGGAGAACACTGAAGCTTTCTTT. Amino acid sequence: CASSEGGRENTEAFF.

The V and J genes are TRBV27 and TRBJ2-1, with 10 bases that match TRBD2. Germline loops: CDR1 MNHEY, CDR2 SMNVEV (reference sequence). The J segment lost 7 bases and the V segment lost 7 bases, leaving 13 bases of the junction unmatched. The CDR3 contains 16 residues. The CDR3 coding sequence is TGTGCCAGCACCCTAAGGGGACTAGCGCATCGAAATGAGCAGTTCTTC. Translated: CASTLRGLAHRNEQFF.

The chain couples TRBV28 to TRBJ1-2; 7 nucleotides agree with TRBD1. The CDR3 is 11 amino acids. The V gene's germline CDR1 is MDHEN and CDR2 SYDVKM. Losses at the gene ends were 6 bases for V and 8 bases for J; bases not matched to a gene: 3. The CDR3 nucleotides are TGTGCCAGCAGGACAGGGAAAGGCTACACCTTC. Its translation: CASRTGKGYTF.

This clone was observed a handful of times. The chain is built from TRBV4-3 and TRBJ1-5; 7 bases agree with TRBD1. Germline assignment: CDR1 LGHNA and CDR2 YSLEER. The V segment lost 0 bases and the J segment 7 bases; nucleotides outside the gene matches: 6. The CDR3 runs 15 residues. The CDR3 sequence: CASSQDWAGGQPQHF. The CDR3 DNA is TGCGCCAGCAGCCAAGATTGGGCAGGGGGGCAGCCCCAGCATTTT.

V and J are TRBV6-1 and TRBJ1-2, with D unclear. Germline values: CDR1 MNHNS, CDR2 SASEGT. The V end lost 0 bases, the J end lost 0 bases, and 11 bases lay between the germline ends. This CDR3 has 16 residues. The CDR3 region has the DNA TGTGCCAGCAGTGAAGCGGGGAGGACCCCTAACTATGGCTACACCTTC. Translated: CASSEAGRTPNYGYTF.

J is TRBJ2-2 and V is TRBV9; D gene unclear. From germline, CDR1 is SGDLS and CDR2 YYNGEE. This CDR3 comprises 15 residues. The germline V and J ends were trimmed by 2 bases and 4 bases, with 12 bases remaining between them. The CDR3 region has the DNA TGTGCCAGCAGCGTTAGAGTTATTGGCACCGGGGAGCTGTTTTTT. Protein: CASSVRVIGTGELFF.

Concerning this clone: Compared with germline, one end of the junction differs, possibly owing to a read error. This same CDR3 is encoded by further DNA sequences in the sample. The chain combines TRBV4-1 with TRBJ1-2, with D possibly being TRBD1 (6 bases). This CDR3 comprises 15 residues. Per germline, CDR1 MGHRA and CDR2 YSYEKL. This CDR3 reads CASSQDWAGAYGYTF. DNA for the CDR3: TGCGCCAGCAGCCAAGATTGGGCGGGGGCATATGGCTACACTTTC.

V gene TRBV9 combines with J gene TRBJ2-1, with TRBD2 matching 11 bases. The trim removed 6 bases at V and 4 bases at J, leaving 6 bases unmatched. Germline lookup yields CDR1 SGDLS and CDR2 YYNGEE. The CDR3 length is 15 residues. This CDR3 reads CASTKASGGYNEQFF. In DNA form, the CDR3 reads TGTGCCAGCACCAAGGCTAGCGGGGGGTACAATGAGCAGTTCTTC.

The genes are TRBV19 and TRBJ2-3; 10 positions match TRBD2. The CDR3 covers 16 residues. V was pared by 6 bases and J by 3 bases, with 9 bases of the junction left unmatched. Germline CDR1 is LNHDA and CDR2 is SQIVND (reference sequence). CDR3 protein: CASRSLAGVWTDTQYF. For the CDR3, the DNA is TGTGCCAGTAGATCGCTAGCGGGAGTCTGGACAGATACGCAGTATTTT.